The clone carrying this T cell receptor (beta chain) came up a few times. This sample was taken from a study of cytomegalovirus exposure and HLA in healthy donors. Researchers ran the PCR with 60 Vbeta and 13 Jbeta primers. The method was immunoSEQ multiplex PCR; TCRdb's version includes in-frame clones alone and lacks a portion of them. The sample lists approximately 140,000 clones, 65% to 80% occurring once. CDR1 MNHEY and CDR2 SMNVEV come from the germline V gene (reference sequence). Trimming left V 6 bases short and J 4 bases short, with 16 bases between. The CDR3 runs 16 residues. The receptor comes from a male donor in good health and CMV-seropositive. The chain links TRBV27 to TRBJ2-6, with D uncertain. The sequenced material came from PBMCs. CDR3 residues: CASSTATTIGANVLTF. The DNA of the CDR3 is TGTGCCAGCAGCACTGCCACGACAATAGGGGCCAACGTCCTGACTTTC.